This T cell receptor beta chain comes out of a study of blood T cell repertoires in COVID-19. Study information: Nucleic acid was either cDNA or gDNA, and it came from T cells, B-cell-depleted T cells, or PBMCs.

TCRdb's table, derived via immunoSEQ multiplex PCR, lists solely in-frame clones and lacks some. The sample has approximately 180,000 clones, approximately 85% seen once. J gave up 7 bases and V 7 bases, and 10 bases lay outside the gene matches. The CDR3 is 15 residues long. Germline CDR1 LNHDA, CDR2 SQIVND (reference sequence). Sequenced: peripheral blood. The V and J genes are TRBV19 and TRBJ1-6, with 7 bases fitting TRBD1. This TCR derives from a man between 60 and 75 years old with acute or convalescent COVID-19. CDR3 residues: CASKDRASINSPLHF. CDR3 DNA sequence: TGTGCCAGTAAAGACAGGGCAAGCATCAATTCACCCCTCCACTTT. The variable domain in full, with the rest retrieved from reference TRBV19 and TRBJ1-6, is DGGITQSPKYLFRKEGQNVTLSCEQNLNHDAMYWYRQDPGQGLRLIYYSQIVNDFQKGDIAEGYSVSREKKESFPLTVTSAQKNPTAFYLCASKDRASINSPLHFGNGTRLTVT.